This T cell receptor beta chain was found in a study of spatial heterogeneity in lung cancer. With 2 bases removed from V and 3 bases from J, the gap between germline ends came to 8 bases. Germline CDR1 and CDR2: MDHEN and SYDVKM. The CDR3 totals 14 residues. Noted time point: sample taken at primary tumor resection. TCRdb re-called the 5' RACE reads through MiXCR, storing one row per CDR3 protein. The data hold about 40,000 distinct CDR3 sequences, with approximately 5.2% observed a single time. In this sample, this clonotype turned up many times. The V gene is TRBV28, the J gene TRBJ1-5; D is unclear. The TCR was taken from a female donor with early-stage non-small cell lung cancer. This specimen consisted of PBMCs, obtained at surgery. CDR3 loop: CASSLGRFNQPQHF. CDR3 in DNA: TGTGCCAGCAGTTTAGGTCGGTTCAATCAGCCCCAGCATTTT.